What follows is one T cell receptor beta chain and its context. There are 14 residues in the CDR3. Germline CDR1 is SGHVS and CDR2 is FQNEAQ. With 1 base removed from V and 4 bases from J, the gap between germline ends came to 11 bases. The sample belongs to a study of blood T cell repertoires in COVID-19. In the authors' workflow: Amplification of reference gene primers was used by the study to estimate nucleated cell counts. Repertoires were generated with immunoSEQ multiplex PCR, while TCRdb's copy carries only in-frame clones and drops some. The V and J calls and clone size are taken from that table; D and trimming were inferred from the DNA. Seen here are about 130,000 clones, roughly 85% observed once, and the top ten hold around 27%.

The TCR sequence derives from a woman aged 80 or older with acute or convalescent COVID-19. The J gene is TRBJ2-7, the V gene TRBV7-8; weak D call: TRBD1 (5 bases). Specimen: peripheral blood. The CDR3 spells CASSLDRWIYEQYF. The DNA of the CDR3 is TGTGCCAGCAGCTTAGACAGGTGGATTTACGAGCAGTACTTC. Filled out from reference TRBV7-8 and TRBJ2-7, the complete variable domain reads GAGVSQSPRYKVAKRGQDVALRCDPISGHVSLFWYQQALGQGPEFLTYFQNEAQLDKSGLPSDRFFAERPEGSVSTLKIQRTQQEDSAVYLCASSLDRWIYEQYFGPGTRLTVT.